A selection of T cell receptor beta chains follows, all from one sample in a study of cytomegalovirus exposure and HLA in healthy donors. Clones were read by immunoSEQ multiplex PCR, and TCRdb kept only the in-frame ones, dropping some. This table holds approximately 120,000 clones, approximately 84% found once. What was sequenced was PBMCs. These TCRs come from a man aged 18 to 29 in good health and CMV-seropositive. Each CDR3 is given with its conserved first and last residue. Each record gives: CDR3 DNA, CDR3 protein, D gene, clone size, V gene, J gene. The D gene is left open where the match is weak. The size entry is marked missing in some rows and otherwise reads once, few, many or a size class.

CDR3nt: TGCGCCAGCAGTGATCAGCCGACTAGTAAGATCCAGTATTTT
CDR3aa: CASSDQPTSKIQYF
d_gene: -
abundance: -
v_gene: TRBV10-1
j_gene: TRBJ2-3

CDR3nt: TGTGCCAGCAGCAGGGACAGGGACTCCTACGAGCAGTACTTC
CDR3aa: CASSRDRDSYEQYF
d_gene: -
abundance: -
v_gene: TRBV21-1
j_gene: TRBJ2-7

CDR3nt: TGTGCCAGCAGGCGGGGGGGTCGTACAGATACGCAGTATTTT
CDR3aa: CASRRGGRTDTQYF
d_gene: TRBD2
abundance: few
v_gene: TRBV27
j_gene: TRBJ2-3

CDR3nt: TGCAGCGTGGCTACTGGGACAGGTACCCCCCCATATGGCTACACCTTC
CDR3aa: CSVATGTGTPPYGYTF
d_gene: TRBD1
abundance: -
v_gene: TRBV29-1
j_gene: TRBJ1-2

CDR3nt: TGTGCCAGCAGCCAAGGGACTAGCGGGGTCAATGAGCAGTTCTTC
CDR3aa: CASSQGTSGVNEQFF
d_gene: TRBD2
abundance: -
v_gene: TRBV7-2
j_gene: TRBJ2-1

CDR3nt: TGTGCCAGCAGCTTTACAGGGAGCACTGAAGCTTTCTTT
CDR3aa: CASSFTGSTEAFF
d_gene: -
abundance: -
v_gene: TRBV5-5
j_gene: TRBJ1-1

CDR3nt: TGCAGCGTTGAAGACGCGGGGAGACTAGCTAATGAGCAGTTCTTC
CDR3aa: CSVEDAGRLANEQFF
d_gene: TRBD2
abundance: -
v_gene: TRBV29-1
j_gene: TRBJ2-1

CDR3nt: TGTGCCAGCAGTCAAGGGACTAGCGCATACAATGAGCAGTTCTTC
CDR3aa: CASSQGTSAYNEQFF
d_gene: TRBD2
abundance: -
v_gene: TRBV6-5
j_gene: TRBJ2-1

CDR3nt: TGTGCCAGCAGCCCCGGGGGGCTCGAGACCCAGTACTTC
CDR3aa: CASSPGGLETQYF
d_gene: -
abundance: -
v_gene: TRBV9
j_gene: TRBJ2-5

CDR3nt: TGTGCCAGCAGCGTCAATCCCCTAGCGGGGGTTTATGAGCAGTTCTTC
CDR3aa: CASSVNPLAGVYEQFF
d_gene: TRBD2
abundance: -
v_gene: TRBV9
j_gene: TRBJ2-1

CDR3nt: TGTGCCAGCAGTTTCCAGGGGGCGAGCTCCTACGAGCAGTACTTC
CDR3aa: CASSFQGASSYEQYF
d_gene: TRBD1
abundance: -
v_gene: TRBV6-5
j_gene: TRBJ2-7

CDR3nt: TGTGCCAGCAGCTTAGAAGGACAGGGTACCTACGAGCAGTACTTC
CDR3aa: CASSLEGQGTYEQYF
d_gene: TRBD1
abundance: -
v_gene: TRBV11-2
j_gene: TRBJ2-7

CDR3nt: TGTGCCAGCAGCGTAGGTAGTACCCATGAGCAGTTCTTC
CDR3aa: CASSVGSTHEQFF
d_gene: -
abundance: few
v_gene: TRBV9
j_gene: TRBJ2-1

CDR3nt: TGTGCCAGCAGCACGGGACAGGGGGCACACACTGAAGCTTTCTTT
CDR3aa: CASSTGQGAHTEAFF
d_gene: TRBD1
abundance: -
v_gene: TRBV11-2
j_gene: TRBJ1-1

CDR3nt: TGTGCCAGCAGAATACAGGGGTCAGCTGAAGCTTTCTTT
CDR3aa: CASRIQGSAEAFF
d_gene: TRBD1
abundance: -
v_gene: TRBV2
j_gene: TRBJ1-1

CDR3nt: TGTGCCAGCAGCCCCCGGGTACAGGGGGATACTGAAGCTTTCTTT
CDR3aa: CASSPRVQGDTEAFF
d_gene: TRBD1
abundance: few
v_gene: TRBV6-5
j_gene: TRBJ1-1

CDR3nt: TGTGCCAGCAGCCTACTAGCGGGGAGCTCCACAGATACGCAGTATTTT
CDR3aa: CASSLLAGSSTDTQYF
d_gene: TRBD2
abundance: -
v_gene: TRBV5-8
j_gene: TRBJ2-3

CDR3nt: TGTGCCACCAGCTTAAGCCCGGGAGTTGAGTCTAACTATGGCTACACCTTC
CDR3aa: CATSLSPGVESNYGYTF
d_gene: -
abundance: -
v_gene: TRBV15
j_gene: TRBJ1-2

CDR3nt: TGCGCCAGCAGCTTCGGACAAGGCGTCAGCACCTTC
CDR3aa: CASSFGQGVSTF
d_gene: -
abundance: -
v_gene: TRBV5-1
j_gene: TRBJ1-2

CDR3nt: TGTGCCAGCAGTTTATTTTGGGAGGGAGCGAACACCGGGGAGCTGTTTTTT
CDR3aa: CASSLFWEGANTGELFF
d_gene: TRBD2
abundance: -
v_gene: TRBV27
j_gene: TRBJ2-2

CDR3nt: TGTGCCAGCAGTTCGGGAAACAGGGGGAACACTGAAGCTTTCTTT
CDR3aa: CASSSGNRGNTEAFF
d_gene: TRBD1
abundance: -
v_gene: TRBV27
j_gene: TRBJ1-1

CDR3nt: TGTGCCAGCAGCCCTGACAGGGGCCACTCCTACGAGCAGTACTTC
CDR3aa: CASSPDRGHSYEQYF
d_gene: TRBD1
abundance: -
v_gene: TRBV7-9
j_gene: TRBJ2-7

CDR3nt: TGTGCCATCAGTGAGGAGGGGGCAGGGACTGAAGCTTTCTTT
CDR3aa: CAISEEGAGTEAFF
d_gene: TRBD1
abundance: -
v_gene: TRBV10-3
j_gene: TRBJ1-1

CDR3nt: TGTGCCAGCAGCGTAGGAGGGAAAATCTACGAGCAGTACTTC
CDR3aa: CASSVGGKIYEQYF
d_gene: -
abundance: -
v_gene: TRBV9
j_gene: TRBJ2-7

CDR3nt: TGTGCCAGCAGCCAAGACCCGCAGAAATTCTATGGCTACACCTTC
CDR3aa: CASSQDPQKFYGYTF
d_gene: -
abundance: -
v_gene: TRBV4-2
j_gene: TRBJ1-2

CDR3nt: TGTGCCTATGGGGGCAGGGGAAGGGATGGCTACACCTTC
CDR3aa: CAYGGRGRDGYTF
d_gene: -
abundance: -
v_gene: TRBV30
j_gene: TRBJ1-2

CDR3nt: TGTGCCAGCTCACTCAATCCGGGGACAGGGGACTATGGCTACACCTTC
CDR3aa: CASSLNPGTGDYGYTF
d_gene: TRBD1
abundance: -
v_gene: TRBV18
j_gene: TRBJ1-2

CDR3nt: TGTGCCAGTAGTATGGGGGCCAACAATGAGCAGTTCTTC
CDR3aa: CASSMGANNEQFF
d_gene: -
abundance: -
v_gene: TRBV19
j_gene: TRBJ2-1

CDR3nt: TGTGCCAGCACCCGAATACTAAGACAGGACCCCGGGGAGCTGTTTTTT
CDR3aa: CASTRILRQDPGELFF
d_gene: -
abundance: -
v_gene: TRBV7-9
j_gene: TRBJ2-2

CDR3nt: TGTGCCAGCTCACCACAGTCTAGCTTTCCCCACGAGCAGTACTTC
CDR3aa: CASSPQSSFPHEQYF
d_gene: -
abundance: -
v_gene: TRBV18
j_gene: TRBJ2-7

CDR3nt: TGTGCCAGCAGCGTAGGGAGCGGGGTGGCGGGGGGGCCCGAGCAGTACTTC
CDR3aa: CASSVGSGVAGGPEQYF
d_gene: TRBD2
abundance: -
v_gene: TRBV9
j_gene: TRBJ2-7

CDR3nt: TGTGCCAGCAGGGACAGGAGCTCCTATAATTCACCCCTCCACTTT
CDR3aa: CASRDRSSYNSPLHF
d_gene: TRBD1
abundance: -
v_gene: TRBV25-1
j_gene: TRBJ1-6

CDR3nt: TGCGCCAGCAGCGGTCGGACAGGGTCGGGGAACGAGCAGTACTTC
CDR3aa: CASSGRTGSGNEQYF
d_gene: TRBD1
abundance: few
v_gene: TRBV4-1
j_gene: TRBJ2-7

CDR3nt: TGTGCCAGCAGCTTAGACCAGGGGGGTTCAGAGACCCAGTACTTC
CDR3aa: CASSLDQGGSETQYF
d_gene: -
abundance: -
v_gene: TRBV7-2
j_gene: TRBJ2-5

CDR3nt: TGTGCCAGCAGCTTAGGTACGGACTATGGCTACACCTTC
CDR3aa: CASSLGTDYGYTF
d_gene: -
abundance: -
v_gene: TRBV11-2
j_gene: TRBJ1-2

CDR3nt: TGTGCCAGCAGCCCAGGGTTAACTGGTTTACCCCTCCACTTT
CDR3aa: CASSPGLTGLPLHF
d_gene: -
abundance: -
v_gene: TRBV6-5
j_gene: TRBJ1-6

CDR3nt: TGCGCCAGCAGCCAAGCGCGGGGTAACTACGAGCAGTACTTC
CDR3aa: CASSQARGNYEQYF
d_gene: -
abundance: few
v_gene: TRBV4-3
j_gene: TRBJ2-7

CDR3nt: TGTGCCACCAGCAGAGATGCGGTAGCGGGAGGGCAATCCAATGAGCAGTTCTTC
CDR3aa: CATSRDAVAGGQSNEQFF
d_gene: TRBD2
abundance: few
v_gene: TRBV15
j_gene: TRBJ2-1

CDR3nt: TGCGCCAGCAGCGCCGGACAGGGTAATCAGCCCCAGCATTTT
CDR3aa: CASSAGQGNQPQHF
d_gene: TRBD1
abundance: -
v_gene: TRBV5-1
j_gene: TRBJ1-5

CDR3nt: TGTGCCAGCAGCCTAGGACAGGGGAATGAAAAACTGTTTTTT
CDR3aa: CASSLGQGNEKLFF
d_gene: TRBD1
abundance: few
v_gene: TRBV6-5
j_gene: TRBJ1-4

CDR3nt: TGTGCCAGCAGCTCTAGCGGGAGCGGGGCCAAAAACATTCAGTACTTC
CDR3aa: CASSSSGSGAKNIQYF
d_gene: TRBD2
abundance: -
v_gene: TRBV25-1
j_gene: TRBJ2-4

CDR3nt: TGTGCCAGCAGTTTACTGCCAGATAACGCAGATACGCAGTATTTT
CDR3aa: CASSLLPDNADTQYF
d_gene: -
abundance: -
v_gene: TRBV27
j_gene: TRBJ2-3